This T cell receptor (beta chain) appears in the sequencing data of a study of T cells after yellow fever vaccination. Across the study: For low cell numbers, libraries were made with SMART-Seq v4 Ultra Low Input.

It was through 5'RACE template switching that TCR cDNA was made, with a universal primer site and UMIs added. TCRdb redid the calling of the 5' RACE reads with MiXCR, one entry per CDR3 protein. Of around 150,000 distinct CDR3 sequences in the sample, around 7.3% are singletons; the top ten hold more than 2.5%. Study-wide results and caveats: It was a weaker secondary response, yet one that peaked faster, at day 5 versus 15. Booster samples showed a return of most primary-vaccination clones (approximately 96% CD4, over 70% CD8).

The ends were cut back, 5 bases at V and 6 bases at J, with 15 bases in the middle. Germline CDR1 LNHDA, CDR2 SQIVND (reference sequence). This CDR3 is built from 14 residues. This clonotype was counted at least ten times. The antigen remains unidentified. This rearrangement joins TRBV19 to TRBJ2-3; D possibly corresponds to TRBD1 (6 bases). The sample was CD4+ T cells sorted from PBMCs, taken 5 days after the first yellow fever vaccination. This sequence originates from a man aged 18 to 29 who received the YFV17D yellow fever vaccine. CDR3 protein: CASSAGTTRDTQYF. The CDR3 DNA follows: TGTGCCAGTAGTGCCGGGACAACCAGGGATACGCAGTATTTT.